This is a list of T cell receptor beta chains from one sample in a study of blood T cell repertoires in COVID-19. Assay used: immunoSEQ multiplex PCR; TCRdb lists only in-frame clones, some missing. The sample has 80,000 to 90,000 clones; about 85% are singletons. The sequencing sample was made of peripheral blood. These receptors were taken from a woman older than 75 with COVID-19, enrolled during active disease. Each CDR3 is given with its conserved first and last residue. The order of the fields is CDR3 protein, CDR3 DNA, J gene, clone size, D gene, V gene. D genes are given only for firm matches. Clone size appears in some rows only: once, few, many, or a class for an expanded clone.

cdr3_aa: CAITPWVWDTGGHYGYTF
cdr3_nt: TGTGCCATCACCCCCTGGGTTTGGGACACAGGGGGCCACTATGGCTACACCTTC
j_call: TRBJ1-2
clone_size: .
d_call: TRBD1
v_call: TRBV10-3

cdr3_aa: CASSLFAGYEQYF
cdr3_nt: TGTGCCAGCAGCCTCTTTGCCGGTTACGAGCAGTACTTC
j_call: TRBJ2-7
clone_size: .
d_call: .
v_call: TRBV4-2

cdr3_aa: CASSLTDRGTETQYF
cdr3_nt: TGTGCCAGCAGCTTAACGGACAGGGGGACTGAGACCCAGTACTTC
j_call: TRBJ2-5
clone_size: .
d_call: TRBD1
v_call: TRBV5-5

cdr3_aa: CASSSGGWRDEQFF
cdr3_nt: TGTGCCAGCAGCTCAGGGGGATGGAGGGATGAGCAGTTCTTC
j_call: TRBJ2-1
clone_size: few
d_call: .
v_call: TRBV11-3

cdr3_aa: CASSQATGKRFF
cdr3_nt: TGTGCCAGCAGCCAAGCCACAGGGAAACGGTTCTTC
j_call: TRBJ2-1
clone_size: .
d_call: .
v_call: TRBV3-1/TRBV3-2

cdr3_aa: CASSLIKGYSTDTQYF
cdr3_nt: TGCGCCAGCAGCTTGATCAAGGGGTACAGCACAGATACGCAGTATTTT
j_call: TRBJ2-3
clone_size: .
d_call: .
v_call: TRBV5-1

cdr3_aa: CASRLTDAPQHF
cdr3_nt: TGTGCCAGCAGGTTGACAGATGCGCCCCAGCATTTT
j_call: TRBJ1-5
clone_size: .
d_call: .
v_call: TRBV2

cdr3_aa: CASSAPGTGGYEQYF
cdr3_nt: TGTGCCAGCAGCGCCCCCGGGACAGGGGGCTACGAGCAGTACTTC
j_call: TRBJ2-7
clone_size: few
d_call: TRBD1
v_call: TRBV11-1

cdr3_aa: CASEAAGGSNQPQHF
cdr3_nt: TGTGCCAGCGAGGCTGCAGGGGGTAGCAATCAGCCCCAGCATTTT
j_call: TRBJ1-5
clone_size: once
d_call: TRBD1
v_call: TRBV6-6

cdr3_aa: CASSAGQRSYGYTF
cdr3_nt: TGTGCCAGCAGCGCGGGACAGAGATCCTATGGCTACACCTTC
j_call: TRBJ1-2
clone_size: .
d_call: TRBD1
v_call: TRBV7-6

cdr3_aa: CASRPGQGFNEQFF
cdr3_nt: TGTGCCAGCAGACCGGGACAGGGGTTCAATGAGCAGTTCTTC
j_call: TRBJ2-1
clone_size: .
d_call: TRBD1
v_call: TRBV6-5

cdr3_aa: CASSPLKAAGSYNEQFF
cdr3_nt: TGCGCCAGCAGTCCCCTGAAAGCCGCTGGCTCCTACAATGAGCAGTTCTTC
j_call: TRBJ2-1
clone_size: once
d_call: .
v_call: TRBV23-1

cdr3_aa: CASSPRAGLDLPYEQYF
cdr3_nt: TGTGCCAGCTCACCACGAGCAGGGCTAGACCTTCCCTACGAGCAGTACTTC
j_call: TRBJ2-7
clone_size: few
d_call: .
v_call: TRBV18

cdr3_aa: CASSESAGISSGNTGELFF
cdr3_nt: TGCGCCAGCAGTGAGTCAGCAGGGATTAGTTCGGGGAACACCGGGGAGCTGTTTTTT
j_call: TRBJ2-2
clone_size: .
d_call: .
v_call: TRBV10-1

cdr3_aa: CASSLTPGLVYEQYF
cdr3_nt: TGTGCCAGCAGCTTAACTCCGGGACTAGTGTACGAGCAGTACTTC
j_call: TRBJ2-7
clone_size: .
d_call: TRBD2
v_call: TRBV7-2

cdr3_aa: CASRALAGGLATYNEQFF
cdr3_nt: TGCGCCAGCCGGGCGCTAGCGGGAGGACTTGCCACCTACAATGAGCAGTTCTTC
j_call: TRBJ2-1
clone_size: once
d_call: TRBD2
v_call: TRBV5-1

cdr3_aa: CASSLGRENIQYF
cdr3_nt: TGTGCCAGCAGCCTAGGGAGAGAAAACATTCAGTACTTC
j_call: TRBJ2-4
clone_size: .
d_call: .
v_call: TRBV7-3

cdr3_aa: CASSQGVGYGYTF
cdr3_nt: TGCGCCAGCAGCCAGGGAGTCGGCTATGGCTACACCTTC
j_call: TRBJ1-2
clone_size: few
d_call: .
v_call: TRBV4-1

cdr3_aa: CASSPDTGGVTGELFF
cdr3_nt: TGTGCCAGCTCACCTGATACGGGGGGCGTCACCGGGGAGCTGTTTTTT
j_call: TRBJ2-2
clone_size: few
d_call: .
v_call: TRBV18

cdr3_aa: CASSTGLSTDTQYF
cdr3_nt: TGTGCCAGTAGTACTGGACTCAGCACAGATACGCAGTATTTT
j_call: TRBJ2-3
clone_size: .
d_call: .
v_call: TRBV19

cdr3_aa: CASSLSGQTNYGYTF
cdr3_nt: TGTGCCAGCAGCTTGTCCGGACAGACTAACTATGGCTACACCTTC
j_call: TRBJ1-2
clone_size: few
d_call: .
v_call: TRBV5-5

cdr3_aa: CASSRTGDTQYF
cdr3_nt: TGTGCCAGCAGCCGGACTGGAGATACGCAGTATTTT
j_call: TRBJ2-3
clone_size: .
d_call: .
v_call: TRBV2

cdr3_aa: CASSRASSSYEQYF
cdr3_nt: TGTGCCAGCTCCCGCGCCTCTAGCTCCTACGAGCAGTACTTC
j_call: TRBJ2-7
clone_size: .
d_call: .
v_call: TRBV18

cdr3_aa: CASSLRSGYNEQFF
cdr3_nt: TGTGCCAGCAGCTTAAGGTCGGGGTACAATGAGCAGTTCTTC
j_call: TRBJ2-1
clone_size: once
d_call: .
v_call: TRBV7-3

cdr3_aa: CASSGLDYNEQFF
cdr3_nt: TGTGCCAGCAGTGGACTAGACTACAATGAGCAGTTCTTC
j_call: TRBJ2-1
clone_size: .
d_call: TRBD2
v_call: TRBV5-6

cdr3_aa: CSGRPSSYNEQFF
cdr3_nt: TGCAGCGGTCGACCTAGCTCCTACAATGAGCAGTTCTTC
j_call: TRBJ2-1
clone_size: few
d_call: .
v_call: TRBV29-1

cdr3_aa: CASSLARGDYGYTF
cdr3_nt: TGTGCCAGCAGCTTAGCCAGGGGGGACTATGGCTACACCTTC
j_call: TRBJ1-2
clone_size: .
d_call: TRBD1
v_call: TRBV7-2

cdr3_aa: CASRRQFNTEAFF
cdr3_nt: TGTGCCAGTCGCCGACAATTTAACACTGAAGCTTTCTTT
j_call: TRBJ1-1
clone_size: .
d_call: .
v_call: TRBV19

cdr3_aa: CASSYTPTGEQYF
cdr3_nt: TGTGCCAGCTCGTACACCCCTACGGGGGAGCAGTACTTC
j_call: TRBJ2-7
clone_size: once
d_call: .
v_call: TRBV2

cdr3_aa: CASSPTSGGIDTQYF
cdr3_nt: TGTGCCAGCAGCCCGACTAGCGGGGGGATAGATACGCAGTATTTT
j_call: TRBJ2-3
clone_size: once
d_call: TRBD2
v_call: TRBV6-2/TRBV6-3

cdr3_aa: CASSFSGRVGTEAFF
cdr3_nt: TGTGCCAGCAGTTTTTCCGGCAGGGTGGGTACTGAAGCTTTCTTT
j_call: TRBJ1-1
clone_size: .
d_call: .
v_call: TRBV27

cdr3_aa: CASSIRGRLAEAFF
cdr3_nt: TGTGCCAGCAGCATCAGGGGGCGCTTGGCTGAAGCTTTCTTT
j_call: TRBJ1-1
clone_size: .
d_call: TRBD1
v_call: TRBV7-2

cdr3_aa: CAWSLSAGQGAVGYGYTF
cdr3_nt: TGTGCCTGGAGCCTCTCAGCGGGACAGGGGGCAGTTGGGTATGGCTACACCTTC
j_call: TRBJ1-2
clone_size: .
d_call: TRBD1
v_call: TRBV30

cdr3_aa: CASSILDREVQYF
cdr3_nt: TGTGCCAGCTCGATCCTGGACAGGGAGGTGCAGTACTTC
j_call: TRBJ2-7
clone_size: .
d_call: TRBD1
v_call: TRBV18

cdr3_aa: CASSTRQGADTEAFF
cdr3_nt: TGTGCCAGTAGTACTCGACAGGGGGCGGACACTGAAGCTTTCTTT
j_call: TRBJ1-1
clone_size: .
d_call: TRBD1
v_call: TRBV19

cdr3_aa: CASSLDRNQPQHF
cdr3_nt: TGTGCCAGCAGTTTAGACAGGAATCAGCCCCAGCATTTT
j_call: TRBJ1-5
clone_size: .
d_call: .
v_call: TRBV27

cdr3_aa: CASSSTGFEQYF
cdr3_nt: TGTGCCAGCAGCTCGACAGGGTTCGAGCAGTACTTC
j_call: TRBJ2-7
clone_size: .
d_call: TRBD1
v_call: TRBV5-4

cdr3_aa: CASSQDWARFGEQFF
cdr3_nt: TGTGCCAGCAGCCAAGATTGGGCACGTTTTGGGGAGCAGTTCTTC
j_call: TRBJ2-1
clone_size: .
d_call: .
v_call: TRBV4-2